This record covers a single T cell receptor beta chain. No antigen is known for it. Method: immunoSEQ multiplex PCR; TCRdb's copy keeps in-frame clones and lacks some. The data show approximately 170,000 clones, with 70% to 90% seen just once and approximately 2.9% held by the top ten. This sample was included in a study of cytotoxic CD8 clonotypes in ibrutinib-treated CLL. Study in general: Overall, approximately 25 responses were partial and 2 complete; following median roughly six years, about 15 patients stayed remitted and approximately 12 progressed.

General study findings and limits: Sustained-remission and progressing patients' sampling times differed.

The sample in question was PBMCs, obtained at disease progression, from a patient treated with ibrutinib. This receptor was obtained from a human donor with chronic lymphocytic leukemia.

CDR3 sequence reads: CASSDPGYGNQPQHF. The DNA of the CDR3 is TGTGCCAGCAGTGATCCGGGGTACGGCAATCAGCCCCAGCATTTT. The gene calls are TRBV2 and TRBJ1-5, with no clear D. The V end was cut by 3 bases, the J end by 2 bases, with 11 bases between. Germline-derived CDR1 and CDR2 are SNHLY and FYNNEI. The length of the CDR3 is 15 residues.